The rows below give T cell receptor beta chains drawn from one sample of a study of T cell responses to AZD1222 COVID-19 vaccine. The repertoire was sequenced with immunoSEQ multiplex PCR; TCRdb's copy has only in-frame clones and lacks some. Here the sample spans 90,000 to 120,000 clones, about 93% being singletons. This material consisted of peripheral blood, taken 28 days after the second AZD1222 dose. These receptors all come from an adult who received the AZD1222 COVID-19 vaccine. The CDR3 runs from the conserved cysteine through the conserved F or W. Fields, in order: V gene, D gene, J gene, CDR3 length, clone size, CDR3 DNA, CDR3 protein. A D gene is named only where the DNA matches it firmly. A row's size may be missing; if present it is once, few, many or a size class.

TRBV20-1	.	TRBJ1-5	15	.	TGCAGTGCTAGTCAGGGCGGGGGGGTAGAACAGCCCCAGCATTTT	CSASQGGGVEQPQHF
TRBV28	TRBD1	TRBJ2-7	17	.	TGTGCCAGCAGTTTATGGGGGACAGCCTCAACCTCCTACGAGCAGTACTTC	CASSLWGTASTSYEQYF
TRBV27	.	TRBJ2-2	14	.	TGTGCCAGCAGTTTAGGCAGAGTCACCGGGGAGCTGTTTTTT	CASSLGRVTGELFF
TRBV5-6	.	TRBJ1-6	14	.	TGTGCCAGCAGCTCGACAGCCTATAATTCACCCCTCCACTTT	CASSSTAYNSPLHF
TRBV11-2	.	TRBJ2-1	17	.	TGTGCCAGCAGCTTAGCCGGGGTTTTTGAGTCCTACAATGAGCAGTTCTTC	CASSLAGVFESYNEQFF
TRBV27	.	TRBJ1-2	13	.	TGTGCCAGCAGTTTCACCGACACCTATGGCTACACCTTC	CASSFTDTYGYTF
TRBV20-1	.	TRBJ1-2	11	once	TGCAGCCCGACATCGACTGGCGGCTACACCTTC	CSPTSTGGYTF
TRBV15	.	TRBJ1-4	18	.	TGTGCCACCAGCAGAGACCCGCCCCCCCAGGGCGTGAGTGAAAAACTGTTTTTT	CATSRDPPPQGVSEKLFF
TRBV4-2	TRBD2	TRBJ2-1	19	.	TGTGCCAGCAGCCTTACCGGGACTAGCGGGAGGTTCACTTACAATGAGCAGTTCTTC	CASSLTGTSGRFTYNEQFF
TRBV7-8	.	TRBJ1-1	16	.	TGTGCCAGCAGCTTAGCCCCTATGGGGTTGAACACTGAAGCTTTCTTT	CASSLAPMGLNTEAFF
TRBV11-2	TRBD1	TRBJ1-3	12	.	TGTGCCAGCAGCTCAACCGGGACAGGGGTCTATTTT	CASSSTGTGVYF
TRBV9	TRBD1	TRBJ2-3	14	.	TGTGCCAGCAGCGCGGGACAGGACACAGATACGCAGTATTTT	CASSAGQDTDTQYF